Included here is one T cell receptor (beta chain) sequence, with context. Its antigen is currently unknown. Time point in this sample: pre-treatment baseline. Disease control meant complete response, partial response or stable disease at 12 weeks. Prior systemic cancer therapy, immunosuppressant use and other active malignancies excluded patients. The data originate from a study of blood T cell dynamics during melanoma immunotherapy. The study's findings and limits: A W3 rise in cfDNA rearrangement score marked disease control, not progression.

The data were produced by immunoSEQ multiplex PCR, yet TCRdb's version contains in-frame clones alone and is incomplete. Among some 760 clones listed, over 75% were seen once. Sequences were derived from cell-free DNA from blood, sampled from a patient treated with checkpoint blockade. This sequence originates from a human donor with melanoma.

CDR3 sequence (DNA): TGTGCCAGCAGCTGGAGCGGGGGACGTATCGAGCAGTACTTC. Protein: CASSWSGGRIEQYF. This chain connects TRBV7-8 to TRBJ2-7, with 8 bases that match TRBD2. Losses at the gene ends were 4 bases for V and 6 bases for J; bases not matched to a gene: 8. This CDR3 has 14 residues. Germline CDR1 and CDR2: SGHVS and FQNEAQ.